This is a list of T cell receptor beta chains from one sample in a study of cytomegalovirus exposure and HLA in healthy donors. Measured with immunoSEQ multiplex PCR; TCRdb has only the in-frame clones, and not every one. The top ten hold about 2.5% of the sample, which has fewer than 250,000 clones, approximately 87% seen once. Material: PBMCs. The receptors come from a young man in good health and CMV-seronegative. The CDR3 runs from the conserved cysteine through the conserved F or W. D genes are given only for firm matches. A clone size is listed for some rows: how often the clone was seen (once, few, many), or a class if it is expanded.

v_call: TRBV7-2
clone_size: once
cdr3_length: 16
j_call: TRBJ2-2
d_call: TRBD2
cdr3_aa: CASSLIPLAGTGELFF
cdr3_nt: TGTGCCAGCAGCTTAATTCCACTAGCGGGGACCGGGGAGCTGTTTTTT

v_call: TRBV29-1
clone_size: NA
cdr3_length: 18
j_call: TRBJ2-2
d_call: TRBD2
cdr3_aa: CSVFLGLAGAGVTGELFF
cdr3_nt: TGCAGCGTTTTCTTGGGACTAGCGGGAGCCGGGGTCACCGGGGAGCTGTTTTTT

v_call: TRBV28
clone_size: NA
cdr3_length: 15
j_call: TRBJ1-3
d_call: NA
cdr3_aa: CASSMGGIQGNTIYF
cdr3_nt: TGTGCCAGCAGTATGGGAGGGATTCAAGGAAACACCATATATTTT

v_call: TRBV27
clone_size: NA
cdr3_length: 15
j_call: TRBJ2-1
d_call: TRBD2
cdr3_aa: CASSPPGLVFDEQFF
cdr3_nt: TGTGCCAGCAGCCCACCGGGACTAGTATTCGATGAGCAGTTCTTC

v_call: TRBV4-1
clone_size: NA
cdr3_length: 14
j_call: TRBJ1-1
d_call: NA
cdr3_aa: CASSFDTGYTEAFF
cdr3_nt: TGCGCCAGCAGCTTTGACACGGGGTACACTGAAGCTTTCTTT

v_call: TRBV11-2
clone_size: NA
cdr3_length: 15
j_call: TRBJ1-5
d_call: NA
cdr3_aa: CASSLAGDSNQPQHF
cdr3_nt: TGTGCCAGCAGCTTAGCAGGGGATAGCAATCAGCCCCAGCATTTT

v_call: TRBV5-1
clone_size: once
cdr3_length: 16
j_call: TRBJ2-5
d_call: TRBD2
cdr3_aa: CASSLFLAGLEETQYF
cdr3_nt: TGCGCCAGCAGCTTGTTCCTAGCGGGATTAGAGGAGACCCAGTACTTC

v_call: TRBV2
clone_size: few
cdr3_length: 11
j_call: TRBJ2-2
d_call: NA
cdr3_aa: CASSAQGELFF
cdr3_nt: TGTGCCAGCAGTGCTCAGGGGGAGCTGTTTTTT

v_call: TRBV5-1
clone_size: NA
cdr3_length: 15
j_call: TRBJ1-5
d_call: NA
cdr3_aa: CASSLEGGLGQPQHF
cdr3_nt: TGCGCCAGCAGCTTGGAGGGGGGGCTCGGTCAGCCCCAGCATTTT

v_call: TRBV7-9
clone_size: NA
cdr3_length: 14
j_call: TRBJ1-2
d_call: TRBD1
cdr3_aa: CASSLEGAGYGYTF
cdr3_nt: TGTGCCAGCAGCTTAGAGGGGGCAGGGTATGGCTACACCTTC

v_call: TRBV4-1
clone_size: NA
cdr3_length: 17
j_call: TRBJ2-1
d_call: TRBD2
cdr3_aa: CASSQDSRLAGHNEQFF
cdr3_nt: TGCGCCAGCAGCCAAGATAGTAGGCTAGCGGGGCACAATGAGCAGTTCTTC

v_call: TRBV4-1
clone_size: once
cdr3_length: 14
j_call: TRBJ1-2
d_call: TRBD1
cdr3_aa: CASSLWTGNYGYTF
cdr3_nt: TGCGCCAGCAGCCTGTGGACAGGAAACTATGGCTACACCTTC

v_call: TRBV15
clone_size: NA
cdr3_length: 14
j_call: TRBJ1-5
d_call: TRBD1
cdr3_aa: CATSSRQGGQPQHF
cdr3_nt: TGTGCCACCAGCAGCCGTCAGGGGGGTCAGCCCCAGCATTTT

v_call: TRBV28
clone_size: NA
cdr3_length: 14
j_call: TRBJ2-3
d_call: TRBD1
cdr3_aa: CASERQGATDTQYF
cdr3_nt: TGTGCCAGCGAAAGACAGGGGGCCACAGATACGCAGTATTTT

v_call: TRBV4-3
clone_size: NA
cdr3_length: 15
j_call: TRBJ1-1
d_call: NA
cdr3_aa: CASSLHSAGVTEAFF
cdr3_nt: TGCGCCAGCAGCCTTCATTCGGCGGGGGTGACGGAAGCTTTCTTT

v_call: TRBV28
clone_size: NA
cdr3_length: 13
j_call: TRBJ2-1
d_call: NA
cdr3_aa: CASSLRENNEQFF
cdr3_nt: TGTGCCAGCAGTTTGAGAGAGAACAATGAGCAGTTCTTC

v_call: TRBV9
clone_size: NA
cdr3_length: 17
j_call: TRBJ2-2
d_call: TRBD2
cdr3_aa: CASSENRLAGDTGELFF
cdr3_nt: TGTGCCAGCAGCGAGAATAGACTAGCGGGGGACACCGGGGAGCTGTTTTTT

v_call: TRBV7-9
clone_size: NA
cdr3_length: 13
j_call: TRBJ2-5
d_call: NA
cdr3_aa: CASSFGGKETQYF
cdr3_nt: TGTGCCAGCAGCTTTGGGGGGAAAGAGACCCAGTACTTC

v_call: TRBV28
clone_size: NA
cdr3_length: 14
j_call: TRBJ1-6
d_call: NA
cdr3_aa: CASSSDGGNSPLHF
cdr3_nt: TGTGCCAGCAGTTCGGACGGGGGGAATTCACCCCTCCACTTT

v_call: TRBV6-1
clone_size: NA
cdr3_length: 14
j_call: TRBJ2-5
d_call: TRBD1
cdr3_aa: CASSEAPQGTAQYF
cdr3_nt: TGTGCCAGCAGTGAAGCCCCACAGGGGACGGCCCAGTACTTC

v_call: TRBV7-8
clone_size: few
cdr3_length: 12
j_call: TRBJ2-7
d_call: NA
cdr3_aa: CASKQGLGEQYF
cdr3_nt: TGTGCCAGCAAACAGGGTTTAGGCGAGCAGTACTTC

v_call: TRBV27
clone_size: NA
cdr3_length: 13
j_call: TRBJ2-7
d_call: NA
cdr3_aa: CASSPPGLFEQYF
cdr3_nt: TGTGCCAGCAGTCCCCCGGGGTTATTCGAGCAGTACTTC